This T cell receptor (beta chain) appears in the sequencing data of a study of CD8+CD57+ T cells in acquired aplastic anemia. For sequencing, patients were chosen who had shown expansion of CD8+CD57+ cells by flow cytometry. At blood sampling, none of the patients had yet received therapy. This clonotype was seen only a few times. As yet, its antigen is unknown. Genomic DNA acted as the template from which TCR beta VDJ combination and CDR3 sequence profiling were carried out. MiXCR was run by TCRdb on the reads, yielding one entry per CDR3 protein. The data show approximately 130,000 distinct CDR3 sequences, under 60% seen once. Whole-study findings and limits: Common to patients and controls were about 31 CD8+ CDR3 sequences.

V shed 2 bases and J shed 11 bases, with 13 bases lying between them. The germline V gene has CDR1 WNHNN and CDR2 SYGVQD (reference sequence). This CDR3 is built from 13 residues. This clonotype originated in a human donor with aplastic anemia. Sequencing input: sorted CD4+, CD8+, or CD8+CD57+ T cells (not recorded which) from PBMCs. The rearrangement joins TRBV10-1 to TRBJ1-5; no clear D. CDR3 protein: CASSESGRESQHF. Here the CDR3 DNA reads TGCGCCAGCAGTGAGAGCGGTCGTGAGTCCCAGCATTTT.